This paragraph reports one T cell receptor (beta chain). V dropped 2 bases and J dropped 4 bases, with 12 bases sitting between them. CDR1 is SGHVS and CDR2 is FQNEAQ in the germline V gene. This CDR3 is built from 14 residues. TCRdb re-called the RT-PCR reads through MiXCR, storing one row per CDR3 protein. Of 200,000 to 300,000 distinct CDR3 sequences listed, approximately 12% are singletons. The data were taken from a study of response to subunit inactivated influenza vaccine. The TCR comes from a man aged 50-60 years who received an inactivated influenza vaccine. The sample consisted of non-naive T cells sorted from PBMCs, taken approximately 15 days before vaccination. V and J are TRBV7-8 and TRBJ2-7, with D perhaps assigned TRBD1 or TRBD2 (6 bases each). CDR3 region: CASSLIGGGYEQYF. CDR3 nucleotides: TGTGCCAGCAGCTTAATCGGAGGGGGATACGAGCAGTACTTC.